Shown below are 7 T cell receptor beta chains from a single sample sequenced in a study of beta chain features in type 1 diabetes. Since all of the isolated RNA was reverse transcribed, expressed TCRB transcripts were what got sequenced. Repertoires were generated with immunoSEQ multiplex PCR, while TCRdb's copy carries only in-frame clones and drops some. The sample contains under 800,000 clones, around a sixth of which appear only once. Material: naive CD4+ T cells from blood. These receptors all come from a man between 18 and 35 years old in good health.

This clone turned up a few times. Other DNA sequences in this sample translate to the same CDR3. The chain is built from TRBV29-1 and TRBJ1-5; the D is unclear. Germline CDR1 is SQVTM and CDR2 is ANQGSEA. V lost 4 bases, J lost 0 bases, and 7 bases lay in between. CDR3 length: 13 residues. Here the CDR3 DNA reads TGCAGCGTTGCGGAAAATAGCAATCAGCCCCAGCATTTT. This translates into CSVAENSNQPQHF. Full variable domain (rest looked up from reference TRBV29-1 and TRBJ1-5): SAVISQKPSRDICQRGTSLTIQCQVDSQVTMMFWYRQQPGQSLTLIATANQGSEATYESGFVIDKFPISRPNLTFSTLTVSNMSPEDSSIYLCSVAENSNQPQHFGDGTRLSIL.

In this sample, this clone turned up a few times. The chain is built from TRBV5-6 and TRBJ1-5, with D unresolved. CDR3 length: 14 residues. V lost 2 bases and J lost 7, with 13 bases in between. CDR1 SGHDT and CDR2 YYEEEE come from the germline V gene. The CDR3 coding sequence is TGTGCCAGCAGCTTTAGGGCGGTAGGGCAGCCCCAGCATTTT. It yields the protein CASSFRAVGQPQHF.

This clone was counted between two and nine times. The chain has TRBV6-5 and TRBJ1-5; 7 bases line up with TRBD1. The CDR3 is 14 residues long. Losses at the gene ends were 5 bases for V and 7 bases for J; bases not matched to a gene: 8. Germline V lookup: CDR1 MNHEY, CDR2 SVGAGI. Here the CDR3 DNA reads TGTGCCAGCAGTGGGAGACAGGGCTTCCAGCCCCAGCATTTT. Translated, it gives CASSGRQGFQPQHF.

There are a few counts of this clone. V is TRBV15 and J is TRBJ2-3; D gene ambiguous. There are 16 residues in the CDR3. Germline CDR1 and CDR2: LNHNV and YYDKDF (reference sequence). V shed 0 bases and J shed 2 bases, with 12 bases lying between them. Written as DNA, the CDR3 is TGTGCCACCAGCAGAGAACGACGGACGAACACAGATACGCAGTATTTT. It codes for CATSRERRTNTDTQYF.

The genes are TRBV6-5 and TRBJ1-4; weak D call: TRBD1 (5 bases). This CDR3 comprises 15 residues. Germline loops: CDR1 MNHEY, CDR2 SVGAGI. The V end lost 6 bases, the J end lost 5 bases, and 16 bases lay between the germline ends. CDR3 in amino acids: CASSRLGLTNEKLFF. Written as DNA, the CDR3 is TGTGCCAGCAGCCGATTGGGACTCACGAATGAAAAACTGTTTTTT.

The table lists this clone with a few counts. The same CDR3 arises from other DNA sequences in this sample as well. This chain uses TRBV7-2 with TRBJ2-4; D unresolved. There are 14 residues in the CDR3. V gave up 5 bases and J gave up 0 bases, with 8 bases separating them. Germline V gene sequence: CDR1 SGHTA, CDR2 FQGNSA. Written as DNA, the CDR3 is TGTGCCAGCAGCCTCTCGGGAGCCAAAAACATTCAGTACTTC. Its protein product is CASSLSGAKNIQYF.

This clone has just a few counts. The chain recombines TRBV27 with TRBJ2-3; no reliable D call. Germline CDR1 reads MNHEY; CDR2 reads SMNVEV (reference sequence). V was pared by 3 bases and J by 6 bases, with 10 bases between. This CDR3 spans 13 amino acids. The CDR3 DNA sequence: TGTGCCAGCAGTTTTGAGACTGGTGATACGCAGTATTTT. Protein product: CASSFETGDTQYF.